The 9 T cell receptor beta chains below all came from one sample that was sequenced in a study of CD8+ T cells in alopecia areata. Reverse transcription of extracted RNA yielded cDNA, which provided the sequencing template. Generated by immunoSEQ multiplex PCR, the TCRdb table keeps only in-frame clones and is missing some. Of some 240,000 clones detected, around 62% appear once; the ten largest clones hold just over 0.45%. The specimen was CD4+ T cells sorted from blood, collected at week 0. The source is a human donor with alopecia areata.

The chain couples TRBV11-2 to TRBJ2-1, with 11 bases aligning to TRBD2. Germline V gene lookup returns CDR1 SGHAT and CDR2 FQNNGV. CDR3 length: 15 amino acids. Losses at the gene ends were 6 bases for V and 5 bases for J; bases not matched to a gene: 6. CDR3 in amino acids: CASRIAGGPNNEQFF. CDR3 sequence (DNA): TGTGCCAGCAGAATAGCGGGAGGGCCAAACAATGAGCAGTTCTTC.

In this sample, this clone is medium-sized. The rearrangement uses TRBV5-8 and TRBJ2-1; the D is unclear. The CDR3 consists of 16 residues. V was shortened by 6 bases and J by 0 bases, with 16 bases between the two germline ends. The V gene's germline CDR1 is SGHTS and CDR2 YDEGEE. The CDR3 sequence is CASTRTRADSYNEQFF. In DNA, the CDR3 is TGTGCCAGCACCCGTACCCGCGCTGACTCCTACAATGAGCAGTTCTTC.

The V gene is TRBV29-1, the J gene TRBJ1-1; D is unclear. With 1 base removed from V and 6 bases from J, the gap between germline ends came to 9 bases. CDR1 and CDR2 (germline): SQVTM, ANQGSEA. The CDR3 sequence is 12 residues long. The CDR3 nucleotides read TGCAGCGTTGAAGCTTCAGGCCCTGAAGCTTTCTTT. Amino acids: CSVEASGPEAFF.

The V gene is TRBV30, the J gene TRBJ2-7; 9 bases line up with TRBD1. With V trimmed by 0 bases and J by 0 bases, 12 bases remained unmatched. This CDR3 comprises 18 residues. CDR1 is GTSNPN and CDR2 is SVGIG in the germline V gene (reference sequence). This chain's CDR3 is CAWSVPGQGSARSYEQYF. DNA for the CDR3: TGTGCCTGGAGTGTCCCGGGACAGGGTTCGGCTCGCTCCTACGAGCAGTACTTC.

This chain joins TRBV5-1 and TRBJ1-1; TRBD1 might be the D (5 bases). V was shortened by 3 bases and J by 1 base, with 16 bases between the two germline ends. The CDR3 consists of 16 residues. The germline V gene has CDR1 SGHRS and CDR2 YFSETQ. CDR3 DNA: TGCGCCAGCAGCTCCGGGGACTACAGGCCGAACACTGAAGCTTTCTTT. This codes for CASSSGDYRPNTEAFF.

This clone has only a few counts. J is TRBJ2-5 and V is TRBV7-2; 7 nucleotides match TRBD2. Germline values: CDR1 SGHTA, CDR2 FQGNSA. The ends lost 4 bases at V and 5 bases at J; junction bases unmatched: 10. The CDR3 runs 15 residues. This chain's CDR3 is CASSSPGLRAETQYF. CDR3 in DNA: TGTGCCAGCAGCTCCCCGGGACTAAGGGCCGAGACCCAGTACTTC.

This clone was picked up a small number of times. The chain links TRBV5-6 to TRBJ1-5; unclear D gene. Germline values: CDR1 SGHDT, CDR2 YYEEEE. Trimming removed 2 bases from V and 6 bases from J, with 9 bases in between. This CDR3 is built from 13 residues. The CDR3 region has the DNA TGTGCCAGCAGCTTATGGAAAGGTCAGCCCCAGCATTTT. Translating gives CASSLWKGQPQHF.

The CDR3 region is CASSLGDYSYQETQYF. DNA of the CDR3: TGCGCCAGCAGCTTGGGGGACTACTCGTACCAAGAGACCCAGTACTTC. The chain carries TRBV5-1 and TRBJ2-5; TRBD2 agrees at 7 bases. Germline CDR1 and CDR2: SGHRS and YFSETQ. The CDR3 is 16 residues long. V shed 0 bases and J 0 bases; nucleotides not matched to a gene: 5.

This sequence joins TRBV7-6 and TRBJ2-3; 7 nucleotides line up with TRBD1. Germline values: CDR1 SGHVS, CDR2 FNYEAQ. The CDR3 is made up of 15 amino acids. Trimming at V came to 3 bases and at J to 1 base, leaving 4 bases not matched to a gene. CDR3 in amino acids: CASSFRQGGTDTQYF. For the CDR3, the DNA is TGTGCCAGCAGCTTCCGACAGGGAGGCACAGATACGCAGTATTTT.